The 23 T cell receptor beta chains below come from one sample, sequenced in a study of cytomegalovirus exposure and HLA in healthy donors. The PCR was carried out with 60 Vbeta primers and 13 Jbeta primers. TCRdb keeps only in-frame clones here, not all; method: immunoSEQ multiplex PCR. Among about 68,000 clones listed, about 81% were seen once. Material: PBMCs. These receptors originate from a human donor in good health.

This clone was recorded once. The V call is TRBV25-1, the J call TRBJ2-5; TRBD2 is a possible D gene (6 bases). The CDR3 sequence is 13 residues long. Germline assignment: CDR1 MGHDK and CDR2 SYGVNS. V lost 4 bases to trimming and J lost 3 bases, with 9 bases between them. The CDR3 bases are TGTGCCAGCAGTGGGACTATCAAAGAGACCCAGTACTTC. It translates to CASSGTIKETQYF.

The CDR3 is CASSRTPKQYF. In DNA form, the CDR3 reads TGTGCCAGCAGCCGGACACCCAAGCAGTACTTC. The J gene is TRBJ2-7, the V gene TRBV7-3, with D tentatively TRBD1 (5 bases). The V and J ends lost 5 bases and 8 bases respectively, with 10 bases between them. CDR3 length: 11 residues. Germline lookup yields CDR1 SGHTA and CDR2 FQGTGA.

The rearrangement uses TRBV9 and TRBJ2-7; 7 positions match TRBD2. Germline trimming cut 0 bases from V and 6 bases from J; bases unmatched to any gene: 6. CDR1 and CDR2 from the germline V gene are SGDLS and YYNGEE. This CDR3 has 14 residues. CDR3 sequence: CASSVGGEGLEQYF. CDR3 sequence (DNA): TGTGCCAGCAGCGTAGGAGGGGAGGGGCTCGAGCAGTACTTC.

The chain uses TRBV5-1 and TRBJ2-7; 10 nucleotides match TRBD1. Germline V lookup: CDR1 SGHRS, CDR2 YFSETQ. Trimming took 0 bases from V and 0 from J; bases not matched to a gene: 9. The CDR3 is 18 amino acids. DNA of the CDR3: TGCGCCAGCAGCTTGGGGGACAGGGGCCGTTTTAGCTCCTACGAGCAGTACTTC. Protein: CASSLGDRGRFSSYEQYF.

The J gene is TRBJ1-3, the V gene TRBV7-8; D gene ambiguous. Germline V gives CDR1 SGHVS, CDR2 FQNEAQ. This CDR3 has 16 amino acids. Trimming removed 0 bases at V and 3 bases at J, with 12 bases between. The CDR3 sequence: CASSLARARIGNTIYF. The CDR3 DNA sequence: TGTGCCAGCAGCTTAGCTAGAGCCAGGATTGGAAACACCATATATTTT.

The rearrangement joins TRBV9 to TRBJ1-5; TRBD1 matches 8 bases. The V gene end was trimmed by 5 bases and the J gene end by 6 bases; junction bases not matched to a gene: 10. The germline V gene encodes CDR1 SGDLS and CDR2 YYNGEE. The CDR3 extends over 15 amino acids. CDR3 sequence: CASSSSGGFGQPQHF. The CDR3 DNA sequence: TGTGCCAGCAGTTCCTCAGGGGGCTTCGGTCAGCCCCAGCATTTT.

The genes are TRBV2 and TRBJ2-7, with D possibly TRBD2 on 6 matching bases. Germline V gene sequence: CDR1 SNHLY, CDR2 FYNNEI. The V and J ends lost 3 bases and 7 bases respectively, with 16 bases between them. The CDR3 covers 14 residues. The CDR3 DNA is TGTGCCAGCAGTGACCAGGGTCGGGGGAGAGAGCAGTACTTC. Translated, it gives CASSDQGRGREQYF.

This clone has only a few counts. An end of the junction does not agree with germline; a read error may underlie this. The CDR3 spells CASSDRDRGFRFGYPF. DNA of the CDR3: TGTGCCAGCAGCGATCGGGACAGGGGATTTCGTTTCGGCTACCCCTTC. The chain is built from TRBV7-9 and TRBJ1-2, with 10 bases fitting TRBD1. The CDR3 length is 16 residues. Germline V gene sequence: CDR1 SEHNR, CDR2 FQNEAQ (reference sequence).

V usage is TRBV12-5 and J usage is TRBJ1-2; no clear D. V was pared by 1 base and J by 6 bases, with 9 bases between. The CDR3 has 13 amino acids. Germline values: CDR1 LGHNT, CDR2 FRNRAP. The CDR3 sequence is CASGLARSHGYTF. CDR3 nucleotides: TGTGCTAGTGGTTTGGCCCGGAGCCATGGCTACACCTTC.

The CDR3 loop is CASSLPGQSSGNTIYF. The CDR3 coding sequence is TGTGCCAGCAGCTTACCAGGACAGAGCTCTGGAAACACCATATATTTT. This chain uses TRBV11-2 with TRBJ1-3; tentative D call: TRBD1 (6 bases). Per germline, CDR1 SGHAT and CDR2 FQNNGV. V lost 2 bases and J 0 bases, leaving 11 bases between the germline ends. The CDR3 has 16 amino acids.

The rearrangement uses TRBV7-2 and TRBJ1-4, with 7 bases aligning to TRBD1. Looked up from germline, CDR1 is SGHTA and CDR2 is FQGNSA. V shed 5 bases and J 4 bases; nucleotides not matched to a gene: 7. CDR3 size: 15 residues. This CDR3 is CASSLRQGLNEKLFF. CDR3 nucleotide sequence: TGTGCCAGCAGCCTAAGACAGGGCCTTAATGAAAAACTGTTTTTT.

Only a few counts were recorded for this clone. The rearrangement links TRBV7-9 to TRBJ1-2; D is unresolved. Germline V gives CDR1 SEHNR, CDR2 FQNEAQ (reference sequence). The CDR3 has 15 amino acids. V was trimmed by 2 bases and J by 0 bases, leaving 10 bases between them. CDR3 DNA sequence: TGTGCCAGCAGCTTAATGGGCACCACTAACTATGGCTACACCTTC. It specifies CASSLMGTTNYGYTF.

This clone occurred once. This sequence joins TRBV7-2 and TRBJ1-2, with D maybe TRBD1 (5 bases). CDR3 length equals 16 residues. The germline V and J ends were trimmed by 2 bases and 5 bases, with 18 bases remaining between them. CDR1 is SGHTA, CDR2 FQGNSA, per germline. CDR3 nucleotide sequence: TGTGCCAGCAGCTTATCAGGGCGACAGCGTGGGTATGGCTACACCTTC. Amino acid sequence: CASSLSGRQRGYGYTF.

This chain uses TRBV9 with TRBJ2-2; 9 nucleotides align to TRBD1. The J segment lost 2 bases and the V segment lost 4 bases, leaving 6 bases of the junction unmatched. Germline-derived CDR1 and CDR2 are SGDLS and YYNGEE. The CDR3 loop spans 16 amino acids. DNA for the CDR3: TGTGCCAGCAGCCGCAACAGGGGGCGAAACACCGGGGAGCTGTTTTTT. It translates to CASSRNRGRNTGELFF.

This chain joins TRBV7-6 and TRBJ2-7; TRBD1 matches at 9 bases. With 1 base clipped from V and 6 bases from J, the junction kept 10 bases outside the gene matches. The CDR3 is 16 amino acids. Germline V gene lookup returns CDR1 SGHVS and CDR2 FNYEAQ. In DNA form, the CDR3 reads TGTGCCAGCAGCTTAGGGCCGGGACAGGGCCCGCGCGAGCAGTACTTC. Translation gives CASSLGPGQGPREQYF.

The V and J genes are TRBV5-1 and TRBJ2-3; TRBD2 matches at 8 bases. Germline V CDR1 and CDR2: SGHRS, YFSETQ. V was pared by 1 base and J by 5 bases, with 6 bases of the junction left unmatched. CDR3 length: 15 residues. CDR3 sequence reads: CASSLPGLAGDTQYF. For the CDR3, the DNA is TGCGCCAGCAGCTTGCCCGGACTAGCAGGAGATACGCAGTATTTT.

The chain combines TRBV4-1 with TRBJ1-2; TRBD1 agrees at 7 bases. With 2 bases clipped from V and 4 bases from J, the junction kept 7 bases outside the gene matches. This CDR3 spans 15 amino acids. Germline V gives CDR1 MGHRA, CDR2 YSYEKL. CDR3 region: CASSQTGTASYGYTF. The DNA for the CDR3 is TGCGCCAGCAGCCAAACCGGGACAGCAAGCTATGGCTACACCTTC.

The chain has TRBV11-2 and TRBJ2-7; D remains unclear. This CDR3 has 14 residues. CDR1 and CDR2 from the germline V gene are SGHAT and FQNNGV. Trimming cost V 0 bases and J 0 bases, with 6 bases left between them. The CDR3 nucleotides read TGTGCCAGCAGCTTAGATCCGGTCTCCTACGAGCAGTACTTC. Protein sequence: CASSLDPVSYEQYF.

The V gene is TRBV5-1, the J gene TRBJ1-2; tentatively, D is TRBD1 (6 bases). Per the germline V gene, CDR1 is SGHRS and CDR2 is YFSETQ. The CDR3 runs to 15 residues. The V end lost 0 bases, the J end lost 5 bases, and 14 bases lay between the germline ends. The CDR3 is CASSLAAGGGYGYTF. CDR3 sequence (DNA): TGCGCCAGCAGCTTGGCGGCGGGAGGGGGATATGGCTACACCTTC.

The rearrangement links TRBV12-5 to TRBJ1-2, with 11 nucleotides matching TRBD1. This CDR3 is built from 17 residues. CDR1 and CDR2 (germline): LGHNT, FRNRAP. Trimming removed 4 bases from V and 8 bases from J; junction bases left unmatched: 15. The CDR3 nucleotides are TGTGCTAGTGGTTCCATTGGACAGGGGGCCTTGAGCTACGGCTACACCTTC. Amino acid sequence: CASGSIGQGALSYGYTF.

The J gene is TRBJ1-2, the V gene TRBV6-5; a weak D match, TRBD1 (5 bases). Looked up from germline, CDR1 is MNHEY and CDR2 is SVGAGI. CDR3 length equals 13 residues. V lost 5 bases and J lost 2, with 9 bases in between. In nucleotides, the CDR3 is TGTGCCAGCAGTCGACAGCCGAACTATGGCTACACCTTC. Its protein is CASSRQPNYGYTF.

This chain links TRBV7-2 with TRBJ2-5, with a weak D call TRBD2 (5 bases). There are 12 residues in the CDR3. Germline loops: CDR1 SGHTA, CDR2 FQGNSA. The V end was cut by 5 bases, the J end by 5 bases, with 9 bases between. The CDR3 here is CASSRGFETQYF. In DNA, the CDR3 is TGTGCCAGCAGCCGGGGTTTTGAGACCCAGTACTTC.

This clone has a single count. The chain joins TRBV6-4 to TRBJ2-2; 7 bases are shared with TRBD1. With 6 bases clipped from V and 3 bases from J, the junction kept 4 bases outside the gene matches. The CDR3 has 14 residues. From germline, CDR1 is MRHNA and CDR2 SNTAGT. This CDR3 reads CASRTGTDTGELFF. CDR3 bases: TGTGCCAGCAGAACCGGGACAGACACCGGGGAGCTGTTTTTT.